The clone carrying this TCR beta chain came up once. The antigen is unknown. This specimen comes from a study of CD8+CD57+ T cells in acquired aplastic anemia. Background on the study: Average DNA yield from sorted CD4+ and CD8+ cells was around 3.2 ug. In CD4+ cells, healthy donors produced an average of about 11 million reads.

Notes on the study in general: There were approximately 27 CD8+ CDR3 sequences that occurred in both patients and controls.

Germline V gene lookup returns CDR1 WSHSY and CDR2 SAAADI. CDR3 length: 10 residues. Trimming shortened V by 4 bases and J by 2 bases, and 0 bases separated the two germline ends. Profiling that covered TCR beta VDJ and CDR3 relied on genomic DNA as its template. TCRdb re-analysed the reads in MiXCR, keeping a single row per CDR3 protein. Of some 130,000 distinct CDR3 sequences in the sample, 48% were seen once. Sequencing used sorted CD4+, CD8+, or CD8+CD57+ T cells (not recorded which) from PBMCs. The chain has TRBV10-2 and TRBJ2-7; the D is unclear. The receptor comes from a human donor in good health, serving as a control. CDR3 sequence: CASSAYEQYF. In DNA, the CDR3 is TGCGCCAGCAGTGCCTACGAGCAGTACTTC.